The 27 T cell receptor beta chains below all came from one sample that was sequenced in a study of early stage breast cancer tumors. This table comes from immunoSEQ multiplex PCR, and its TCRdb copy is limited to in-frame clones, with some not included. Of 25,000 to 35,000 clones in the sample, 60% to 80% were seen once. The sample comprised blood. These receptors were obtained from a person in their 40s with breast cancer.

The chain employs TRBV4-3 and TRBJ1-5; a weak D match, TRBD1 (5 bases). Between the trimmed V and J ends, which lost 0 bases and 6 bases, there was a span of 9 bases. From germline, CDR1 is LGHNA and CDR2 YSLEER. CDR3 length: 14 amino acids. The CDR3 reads CASSQERGGQPQHF. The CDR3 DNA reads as TGCGCCAGCAGCCAAGAAAGGGGTGGTCAGCCCCAGCATTTT.

CDR3 protein: CASSLVFGRGKFIEAFF. CDR3 bases: TGTGCCAGCAGCTTAGTGTTTGGCAGGGGAAAATTTATTGAAGCTTTCTTT. This chain uses TRBV11-2 with TRBJ1-1; D possibly corresponds to TRBD1 (6 bases). The CDR3 consists of 17 residues. Trimming stripped 1 base from V and 7 bases from J, with 22 bases between. The germline V gene has CDR1 SGHAT and CDR2 FQNNGV. Full variable domain (remainder filled in from reference TRBV11-2 and TRBJ1-1): EAGVAQSPRYKIIEKRQSVAFWCNPISGHATLYWYQQILGQGPKLLIQFQNNGVVDDSQLPKDRFSAERLKGVDSTLKIQPAKLEDSAVYLCASSLVFGRGKFIEAFFGQGTRLTVV.

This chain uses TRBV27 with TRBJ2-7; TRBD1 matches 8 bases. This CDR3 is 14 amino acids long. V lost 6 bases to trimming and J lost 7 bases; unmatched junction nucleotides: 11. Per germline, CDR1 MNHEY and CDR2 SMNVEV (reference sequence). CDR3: CASSPSGTGGEQYF. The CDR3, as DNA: TGTGCCAGCAGCCCCTCCGGGACAGGCGGGGAGCAGTACTTC.

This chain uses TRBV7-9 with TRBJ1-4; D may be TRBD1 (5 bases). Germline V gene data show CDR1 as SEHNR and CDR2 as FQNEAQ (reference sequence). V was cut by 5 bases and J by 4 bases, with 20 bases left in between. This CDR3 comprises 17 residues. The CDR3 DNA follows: TGTGCCAGCAGCATGGGGAATTGGGGACTGATTAATGAAAAACTGTTTTTT. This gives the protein CASSMGNWGLINEKLFF.

The CDR3 nucleotides are TGTGCCAGCAGCTCCCTCCATGAAGGCTCTGGGGCCAACGTCCTGACTTTC. This sequence encodes CASSSLHEGSGANVLTF. The genes are TRBV5-6 and TRBJ2-6; D remains ambiguous. V was clipped by 3 bases and J by 0 bases, with 13 bases between them. The CDR3 loop spans 17 amino acids. The germline V gene has CDR1 SGHDT and CDR2 YYEEEE.

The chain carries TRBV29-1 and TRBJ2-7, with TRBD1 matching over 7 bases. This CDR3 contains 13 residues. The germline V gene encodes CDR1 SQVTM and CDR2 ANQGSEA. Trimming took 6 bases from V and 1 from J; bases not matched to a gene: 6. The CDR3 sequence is CSVLLTGSYEQYF. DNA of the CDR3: TGCAGCGTGCTCTTGACAGGGTCCTACGAGCAGTACTTC.

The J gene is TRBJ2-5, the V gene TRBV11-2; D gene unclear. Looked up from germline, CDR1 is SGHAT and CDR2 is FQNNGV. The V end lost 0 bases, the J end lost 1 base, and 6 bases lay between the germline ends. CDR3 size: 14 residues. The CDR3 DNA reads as TGTGCCAGCAGCTTAGATCGTACCCAAGAGACCCAGTACTTC. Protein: CASSLDRTQETQYF.

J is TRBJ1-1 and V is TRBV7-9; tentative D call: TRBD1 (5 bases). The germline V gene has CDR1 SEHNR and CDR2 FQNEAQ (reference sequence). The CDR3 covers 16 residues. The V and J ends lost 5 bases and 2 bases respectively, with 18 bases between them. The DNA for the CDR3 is TGTGCCAGCAGCCCAAACGCCGGGACGCCCAACACTGAAGCTTTCTTT. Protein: CASSPNAGTPNTEAFF.

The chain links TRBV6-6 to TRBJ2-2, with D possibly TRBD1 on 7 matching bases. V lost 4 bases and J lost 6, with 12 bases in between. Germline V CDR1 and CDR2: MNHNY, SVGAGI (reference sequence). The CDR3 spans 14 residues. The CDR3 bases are TGTGCCAGCAGTTCGACAGGGAGGTCCGGGGAGCTGTTTTTT. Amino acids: CASSSTGRSGELFF.

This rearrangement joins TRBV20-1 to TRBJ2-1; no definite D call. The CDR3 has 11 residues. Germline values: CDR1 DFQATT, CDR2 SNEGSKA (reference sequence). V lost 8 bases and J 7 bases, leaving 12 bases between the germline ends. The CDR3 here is CSMTIGNEQFF. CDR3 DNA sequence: TGCAGTATGACCATTGGGAATGAGCAGTTCTTC.

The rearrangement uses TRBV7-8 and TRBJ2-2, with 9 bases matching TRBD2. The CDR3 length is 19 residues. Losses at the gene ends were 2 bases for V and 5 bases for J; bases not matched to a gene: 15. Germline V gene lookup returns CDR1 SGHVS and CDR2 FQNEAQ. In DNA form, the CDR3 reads TGTGCCAGCAGCTTAACGGCGGGAGGGCCGATTGGGGGGACCGGGGAGCTGTTTTTT. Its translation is CASSLTAGGPIGGTGELFF. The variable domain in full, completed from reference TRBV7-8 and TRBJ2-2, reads GAGVSQSPRYKVAKRGQDVALRCDPISGHVSLFWYQQALGQGPEFLTYFQNEAQLDKSGLPSDRFFAERPEGSVSTLKIQRTQQEDSAVYLCASSLTAGGPIGGTGELFFGEGSRLTVL.

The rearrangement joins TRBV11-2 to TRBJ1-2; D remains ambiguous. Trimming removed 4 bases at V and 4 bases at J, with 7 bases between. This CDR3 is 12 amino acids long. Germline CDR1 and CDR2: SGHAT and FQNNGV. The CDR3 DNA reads TGTGCCAGCAGCTCAGAAATCTATGGCTACACCTTC. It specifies CASSSEIYGYTF.

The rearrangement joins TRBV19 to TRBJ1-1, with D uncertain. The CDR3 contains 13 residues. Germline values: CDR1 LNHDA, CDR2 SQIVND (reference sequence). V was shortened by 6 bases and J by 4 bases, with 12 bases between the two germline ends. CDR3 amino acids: CASRSLAGTEAFF. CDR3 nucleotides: TGTGCCAGTAGATCTCTGGCGGGCACTGAAGCTTTCTTT.

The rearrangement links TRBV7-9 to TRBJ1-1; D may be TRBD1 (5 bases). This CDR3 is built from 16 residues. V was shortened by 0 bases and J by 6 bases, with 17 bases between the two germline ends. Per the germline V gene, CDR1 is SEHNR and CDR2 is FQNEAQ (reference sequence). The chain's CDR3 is CASSLAFDSKGAEAFF. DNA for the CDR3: TGTGCCAGCAGCTTAGCCTTCGACAGTAAGGGCGCTGAAGCTTTCTTT.

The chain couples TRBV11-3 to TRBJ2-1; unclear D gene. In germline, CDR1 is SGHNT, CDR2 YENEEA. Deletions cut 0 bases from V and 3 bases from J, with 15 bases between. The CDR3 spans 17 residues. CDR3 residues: CASSLDIGARGYNEQFF. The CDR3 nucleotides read TGTGCCAGCAGCTTAGATATTGGAGCGCGTGGCTACAATGAGCAGTTCTTC.

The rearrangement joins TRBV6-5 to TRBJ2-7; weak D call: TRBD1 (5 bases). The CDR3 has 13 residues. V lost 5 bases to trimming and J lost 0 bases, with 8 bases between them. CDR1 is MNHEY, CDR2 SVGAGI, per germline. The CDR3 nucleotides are TGTGCCAGCAGTACAGGATTCTCCTACGAGCAGTACTTC. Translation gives CASSTGFSYEQYF.

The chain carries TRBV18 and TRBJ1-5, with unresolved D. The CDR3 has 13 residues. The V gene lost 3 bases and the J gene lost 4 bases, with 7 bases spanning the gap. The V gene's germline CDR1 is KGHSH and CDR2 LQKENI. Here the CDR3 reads CASSPDGNQPQHF. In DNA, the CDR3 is TGTGCCAGCTCACCGGACGGGAATCAGCCCCAGCATTTT.

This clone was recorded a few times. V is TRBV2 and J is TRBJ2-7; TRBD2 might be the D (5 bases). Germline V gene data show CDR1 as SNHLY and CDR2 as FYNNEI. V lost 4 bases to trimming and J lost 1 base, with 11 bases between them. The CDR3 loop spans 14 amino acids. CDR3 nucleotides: TGTGCCAGCAGTGTCAGGACTGGATCCTACGAGCAGTACTTC. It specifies CASSVRTGSYEQYF.

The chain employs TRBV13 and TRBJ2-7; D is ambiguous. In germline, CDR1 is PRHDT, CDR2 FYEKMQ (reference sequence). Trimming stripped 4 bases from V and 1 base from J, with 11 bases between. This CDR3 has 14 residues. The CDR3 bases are TGTGCCAGCAGCTACGAAGGCGTTTCCTACGAGCAGTACTTC. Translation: CASSYEGVSYEQYF. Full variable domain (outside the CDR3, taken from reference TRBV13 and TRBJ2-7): AAGVIQSPRHLIKEKRETATLKCYPIPRHDTVYWYQQGPGQDPQFLISFYEKMQSDKGSIPDRFSAQQFSDYHSELNMSSLELGDSALYFCASSYEGVSYEQYFGPGTRLTVT.

CDR3 nucleotide sequence: TGTGCCAGCAGTGAAAAATCTAGCCTGAGCTCCTACGAGCAGTACTTC. This sequence encodes CASSEKSSLSSYEQYF. The rearrangement links TRBV6-1 to TRBJ2-7; possibly TRBD2 for D (5 bases). This CDR3 region has 16 residues. V gave up 2 bases and J gave up 0 bases, with 14 bases separating them. Germline V CDR1 and CDR2: MNHNS, SASEGT.

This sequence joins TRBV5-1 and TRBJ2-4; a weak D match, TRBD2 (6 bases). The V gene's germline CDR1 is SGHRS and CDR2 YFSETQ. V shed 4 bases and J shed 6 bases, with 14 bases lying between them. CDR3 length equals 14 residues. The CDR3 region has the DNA TGCGCCAGCAGCCCCGGGGGAACGGGAAACATTCAGTACTTC. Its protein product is CASSPGGTGNIQYF.

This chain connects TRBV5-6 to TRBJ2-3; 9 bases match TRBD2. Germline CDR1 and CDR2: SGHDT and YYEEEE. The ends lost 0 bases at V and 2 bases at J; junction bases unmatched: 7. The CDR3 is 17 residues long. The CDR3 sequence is CASSLVLLAGPTDTQYF. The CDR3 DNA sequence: TGTGCCAGCAGCTTGGTTCTGCTAGCGGGACCCACAGATACGCAGTATTTT.

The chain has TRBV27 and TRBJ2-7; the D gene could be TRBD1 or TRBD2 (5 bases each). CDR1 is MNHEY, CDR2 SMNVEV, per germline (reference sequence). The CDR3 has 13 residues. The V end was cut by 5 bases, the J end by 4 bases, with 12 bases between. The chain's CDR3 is CASSRRDGYEQYF. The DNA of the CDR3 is TGTGCCAGCAGTCGCCGGGACGGTTACGAGCAGTACTTC.

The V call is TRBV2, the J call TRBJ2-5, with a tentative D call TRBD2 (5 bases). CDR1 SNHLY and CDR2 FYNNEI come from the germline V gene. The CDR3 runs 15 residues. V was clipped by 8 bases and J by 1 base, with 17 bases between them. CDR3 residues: CASAGTSTSQETQYF. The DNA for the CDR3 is TGTGCCAGCGCCGGAACTAGTACTAGCCAAGAGACCCAGTACTTC. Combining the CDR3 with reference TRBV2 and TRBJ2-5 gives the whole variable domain EPEVTQTPSHQVTQMGQEVILRCVPISNHLYFYWYRQILGQKVEFLVSFYNNEISEKSEIFDDQFSVERPDGSNFTLKIRSTKLEDSAMYFCASAGTSTSQETQYFGPGTRLLVL.

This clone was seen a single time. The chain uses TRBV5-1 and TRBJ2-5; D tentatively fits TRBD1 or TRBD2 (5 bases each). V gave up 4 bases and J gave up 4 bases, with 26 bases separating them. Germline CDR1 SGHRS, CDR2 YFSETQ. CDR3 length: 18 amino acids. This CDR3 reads CASSVGPRGHLVGETQYF. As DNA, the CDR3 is TGCGCCAGCAGCGTAGGGCCCCGGGGCCATCTGGTGGGAGAGACCCAGTACTTC.

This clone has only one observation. CDR3 in DNA: TGCGCCAGCAGCCCGCCCGGACAGGGCTACGAGCAGTACTTC. This encodes CASSPPGQGYEQYF. The chain employs TRBV5-1 and TRBJ2-7, with 8 bases lining up with TRBD1. V shed 4 bases and J 3 bases; nucleotides not matched to a gene: 6. The germline gives CDR1 SGHRS, CDR2 YFSETQ. The CDR3 contains 14 residues. Supplemented by reference TRBV5-1 and TRBJ2-7, the full variable domain reads KAGVTQTPRYLIKTRGQQVTLSCSPISGHRSVSWYQQTPGQGLQFLFEYFSETQRNKGNFPGRFSGRQFSNSRSEMNVSTLELGDSALYLCASSPPGQGYEQYFGPGTRLTVT.

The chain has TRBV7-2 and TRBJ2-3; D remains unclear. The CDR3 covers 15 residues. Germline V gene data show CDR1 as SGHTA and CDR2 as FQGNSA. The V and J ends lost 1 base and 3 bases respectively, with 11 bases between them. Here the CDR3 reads CASSLGLSETDTQYF. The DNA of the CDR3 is TGTGCCAGCAGCTTAGGTCTGTCGGAGACAGATACGCAGTATTTT.